This TCR beta chain was documented in a study of blood T cell repertoires in COVID-19. Study information: Samples came from the United States, Italy and Spain, spanning acute and convalescent COVID-19. PBMCs, B-cell-depleted T cells, or T cells were the source of the cDNA or gDNA that made up the material.

As originally analysed: Using reference gene primer amplification, nucleated cell counts were estimated. Here immunoSEQ multiplex PCR was the method, and the copy in TCRdb shows in-frame clones only, minus some. V and J calls and clone size are given by that table; D and trimming were obtained from the DNA. Here the sample spans 95,000 to 150,000 clones, 75% to 80% being singletons. From germline, CDR1 is SNHLY and CDR2 FYNNEI. The CDR3 totals 15 residues. V trimming: 4 bases; J trimming: 6 bases; junction bases outside the gene matches: 10. This clone turned up a few times. The sequenced material came from peripheral blood. This chain joins TRBV2 and TRBJ2-7; 9 bases agree with TRBD2. The sequence was collected from a human donor in a cohort sampled during active COVID-19. DNA for the CDR3: TGTGCCAGCAGTGGGGGGGCCAGCGGGAGGACCGAGCAGTACTTC. This sequence encodes CASSGGASGRTEQYF.